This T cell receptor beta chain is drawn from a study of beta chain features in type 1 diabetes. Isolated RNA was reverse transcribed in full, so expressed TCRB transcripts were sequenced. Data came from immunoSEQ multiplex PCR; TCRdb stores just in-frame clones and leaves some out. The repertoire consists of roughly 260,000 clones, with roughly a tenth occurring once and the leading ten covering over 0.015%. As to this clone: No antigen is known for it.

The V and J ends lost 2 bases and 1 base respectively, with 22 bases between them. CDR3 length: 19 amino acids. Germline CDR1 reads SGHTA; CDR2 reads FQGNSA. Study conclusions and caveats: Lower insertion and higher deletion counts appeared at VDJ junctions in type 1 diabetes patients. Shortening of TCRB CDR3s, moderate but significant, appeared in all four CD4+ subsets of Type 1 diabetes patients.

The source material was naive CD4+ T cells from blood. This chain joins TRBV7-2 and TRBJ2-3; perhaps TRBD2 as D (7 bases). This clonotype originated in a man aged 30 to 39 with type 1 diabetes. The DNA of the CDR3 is TGTGCCAGCAGCTTACGGTGGAGGTTGGCGGGGGCCCGCACAGATACGCAGTATTTT. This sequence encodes CASSLRWRLAGARTDTQYF.